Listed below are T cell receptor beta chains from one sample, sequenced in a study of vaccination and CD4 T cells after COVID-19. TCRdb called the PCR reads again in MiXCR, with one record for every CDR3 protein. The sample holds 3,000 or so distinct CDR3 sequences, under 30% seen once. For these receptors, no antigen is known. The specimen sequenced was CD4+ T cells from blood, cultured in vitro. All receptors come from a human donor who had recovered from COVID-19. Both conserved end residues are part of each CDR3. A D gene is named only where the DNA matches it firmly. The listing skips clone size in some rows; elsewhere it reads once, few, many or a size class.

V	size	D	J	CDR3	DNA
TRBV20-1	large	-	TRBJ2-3	CSASIGSDTQYF	TGCAGTGCTAGTATTGGGTCAGATACGCAGTATTTT
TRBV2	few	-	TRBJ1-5	CASKGRSNQPQHF	TGTGCCAGCAAAGGACGGAGCAATCAGCCCCAGCATTTT
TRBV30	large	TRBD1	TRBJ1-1	CAWSRDSNTEAFF	TGTGCCTGGAGTAGGGACAGTAACACTGAAGCTTTCTTT
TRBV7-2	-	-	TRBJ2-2	CASSLPQGRAGELFF	TGTGCCAGCAGCTTACCACAGGGGAGGGCCGGGGAGCTGTTTTTT
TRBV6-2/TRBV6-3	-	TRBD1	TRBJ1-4	CASSGPGTGDEKLFF	TGTGCCAGCAGCGGCCCCGGGACAGGGGATGAAAAACTGTTTTTT
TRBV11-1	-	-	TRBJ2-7	CASSLAGDATSYEQYF	TGTGCCAGCAGCTTAGCGGGGGACGCCACCTCCTACGAGCAGTACTTC
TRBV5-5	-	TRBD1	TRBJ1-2	CASSPAGQVTLGGYTF	TGTGCCAGCAGCCCCGCAGGACAGGTCACCTTGGGCGGCTACACCTTC
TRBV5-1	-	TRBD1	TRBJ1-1	CASSGQTGVRTEAFF	TGCGCCAGCAGCGGCCAGACAGGGGTTAGGACTGAAGCTTTCTTT
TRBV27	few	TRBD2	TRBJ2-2	CASSFYGTSGRAVTGELFF	TGTGCCAGCAGTTTTTACGGGACTAGCGGGAGGGCCGTCACCGGGGAGCTGTTTTTT
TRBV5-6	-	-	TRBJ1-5	CASSLVGAGQPQHF	TGTGCCAGCAGCTTGGTAGGGGCCGGGCAGCCCCAGCATTTT
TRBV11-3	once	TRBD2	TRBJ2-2	CASSLGGGRNTGELFF	TGTGCCAGCAGCTTAGGCGGCGGGAGGAACACCGGGGAGCTGTTTTTT
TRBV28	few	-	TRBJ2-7	CASREGGSSYEQYF	TGTGCCAGCAGGGAAGGGGGGAGCTCCTACGAGCAGTACTTC
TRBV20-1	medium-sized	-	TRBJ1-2	CSAADGAYGYTF	TGCAGTGCTGCGGACGGAGCCTATGGCTACACCTTC
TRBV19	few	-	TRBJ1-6	CASQGTYNSPLHF	TGTGCCAGTCAGGGGACTTATAATTCACCCCTCCACTTT
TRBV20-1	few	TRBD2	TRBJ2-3	CSASSGRTDTQYF	TGCAGTGCCAGTAGCGGGAGAACAGATACGCAGTATTTT
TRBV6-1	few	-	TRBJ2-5	CASSLWTGRAQETQYF	TGTGCCAGCAGTCTTTGGACAGGGAGGGCGCAAGAGACCCAGTACTTC
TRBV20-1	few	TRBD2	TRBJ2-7	CSAIAGETYEQYF	TGCAGTGCTATAGCGGGAGAGACCTACGAGCAGTACTTC
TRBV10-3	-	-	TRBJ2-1	CAISDSPSEYNEQFF	TGTGCCATCAGTGATTCCCCATCGGAATACAATGAGCAGTTCTTC
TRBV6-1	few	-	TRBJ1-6	CASSPGHPNSPLHF	TGTGCCAGTTCGCCGGGACACCCTAATTCACCCCTCCACTTT
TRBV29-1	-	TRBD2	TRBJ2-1	CSVVGQGGLAERNEQFF	TGCAGCGTTGTTGGGCAGGGGGGACTAGCGGAGCGGAATGAGCAGTTCTTC
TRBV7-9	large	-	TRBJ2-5	CASSFGSRGSQYF	TGTGCCAGCAGCTTTGGGTCGAGGGGGAGCCAGTACTTC
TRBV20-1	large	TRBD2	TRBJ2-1	CSARELAGVEQFF	TGCAGTGCTAGAGAACTAGCGGGAGTTGAGCAGTTCTTC
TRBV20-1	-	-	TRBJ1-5	CSARPAGASNQPQHF	TGCAGTGCTAGACCCGCAGGGGCGAGCAATCAGCCCCAGCATTTT
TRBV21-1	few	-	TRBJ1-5	CASSKEGPPGQGRESNQPQHF	TGTGCCAGCAGCAAGGAGGGACCCCCGGGACAGGGAAGGGAATCCAATCAGCCCCAGCATTTT
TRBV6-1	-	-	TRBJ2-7	CASRGNSYEQYF	TGTGCCAGCAGGGGGAACTCCTACGAGCAGTACTTC
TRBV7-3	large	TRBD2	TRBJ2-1	CASSLRTSGVYNEQFF	TGTGCCAGCAGCCTAAGGACTAGCGGGGTGTACAATGAGCAGTTCTTC
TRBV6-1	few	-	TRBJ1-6	CASSIRVAENGPLHF	TGTGCCAGCAGTATACGGGTTGCCGAAAACGGGCCCCTCCACTTT
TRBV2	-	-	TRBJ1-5	CASRGQGPKPQHF	TGTGCCAGCAGAGGTCAGGGGCCTAAGCCCCAGCATTTT
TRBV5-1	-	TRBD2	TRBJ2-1	CASSLAPSGLNEQFF	TGCGCCAGCAGCTTGGCGCCTAGCGGGCTCAATGAGCAGTTCTTC
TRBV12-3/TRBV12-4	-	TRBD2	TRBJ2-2	CATGGRTGELFF	TGTGCCACCGGGGGGAGAACCGGGGAGCTGTTTTTT
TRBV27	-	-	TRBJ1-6	CASSLGGNSPLHF	TGTGCCAGCAGTTTAGGGGGAAATTCACCCCTCCACTTT
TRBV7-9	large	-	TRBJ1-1	CASSLEQGSEAFF	TGTGCCAGCAGCTTAGAACAGGGATCTGAAGCTTTCTTT
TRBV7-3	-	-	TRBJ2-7	CASSPRSRGEGYEQYF	TGTGCCAGCAGCCCAAGGTCCCGGGGAGAGGGCTACGAGCAGTACTTC
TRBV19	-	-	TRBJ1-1	CASSSGGRPMNTEAFF	TGTGCCAGTAGTTCCGGAGGACGGCCCATGAACACTGAAGCTTTCTTT
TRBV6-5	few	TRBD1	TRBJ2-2	CASSYFRDRAGTGELFF	TGTGCCAGCAGTTATTTCCGGGACAGGGCCGGCACCGGGGAGCTGTTTTTT
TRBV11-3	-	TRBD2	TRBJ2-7	CASSLEGTTSYEQYF	TGTGCCAGCAGCTTAGAGGGGACTACTTCCTACGAGCAGTACTTC
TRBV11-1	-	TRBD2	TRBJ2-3	CASSPRKRGGRDTQYF	TGTGCCAGCAGCCCGCGCAAGCGGGGGGGGAGAGATACGCAGTATTTT
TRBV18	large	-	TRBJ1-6	CASSPRSLGTSGSPLHF	TGTGCCAGCTCACCAAGGAGTTTGGGGACGTCGGGCTCACCCCTCCACTTT
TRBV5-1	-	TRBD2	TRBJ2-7	CASSFRSGSSYEQYF	TGCGCCAGCAGCTTTAGAAGCGGGAGCTCCTACGAGCAGTACTTC
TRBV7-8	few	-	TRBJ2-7	CASSPYAYEQYF	TGTGCCAGCAGCCCGTACGCCTACGAGCAGTACTTC
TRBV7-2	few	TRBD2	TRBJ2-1	CASSPAAGGHFF	TGTGCCAGCAGCCCCGCCGCGGGGGGGCACTTCTTC
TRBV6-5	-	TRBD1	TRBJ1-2	CASSYGQGLNYGYTF	TGTGCCAGCAGTTATGGACAGGGGTTGAACTATGGCTACACCTTC
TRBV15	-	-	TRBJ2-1	CATSRALDPAEQFF	TGTGCCACCAGCAGAGCTCTAGATCCAGCTGAGCAGTTCTTC
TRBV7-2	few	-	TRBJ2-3	CASSLPSTDTQYF	TGTGCCAGCAGCTTACCTTCCACAGATACGCAGTATTTT
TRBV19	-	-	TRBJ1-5	CASSMDFIQPQHF	TGTGCCAGTAGTATGGATTTCATCCAGCCCCAGCATTTT
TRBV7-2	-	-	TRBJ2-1	CASSPNELGSNEQFF	TGTGCCAGCAGCCCGAATGAACTAGGAAGCAATGAGCAGTTCTTC
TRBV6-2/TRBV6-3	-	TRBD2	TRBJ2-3	CASSYPAVRGGGTDTQYF	TGTGCCAGCAGTTACCCAGCAGTTCGGGGGGGTGGCACAGATACGCAGTATTTT
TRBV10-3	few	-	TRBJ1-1	CAISDTQNTEAFF	TGTGCCATCAGTGACACTCAGAACACTGAAGCTTTCTTT
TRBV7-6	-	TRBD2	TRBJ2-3	CASSLEGSGGAGDTQYF	TGTGCCAGCAGCTTAGAGGGTAGCGGGGGGGCCGGAGATACGCAGTATTTT